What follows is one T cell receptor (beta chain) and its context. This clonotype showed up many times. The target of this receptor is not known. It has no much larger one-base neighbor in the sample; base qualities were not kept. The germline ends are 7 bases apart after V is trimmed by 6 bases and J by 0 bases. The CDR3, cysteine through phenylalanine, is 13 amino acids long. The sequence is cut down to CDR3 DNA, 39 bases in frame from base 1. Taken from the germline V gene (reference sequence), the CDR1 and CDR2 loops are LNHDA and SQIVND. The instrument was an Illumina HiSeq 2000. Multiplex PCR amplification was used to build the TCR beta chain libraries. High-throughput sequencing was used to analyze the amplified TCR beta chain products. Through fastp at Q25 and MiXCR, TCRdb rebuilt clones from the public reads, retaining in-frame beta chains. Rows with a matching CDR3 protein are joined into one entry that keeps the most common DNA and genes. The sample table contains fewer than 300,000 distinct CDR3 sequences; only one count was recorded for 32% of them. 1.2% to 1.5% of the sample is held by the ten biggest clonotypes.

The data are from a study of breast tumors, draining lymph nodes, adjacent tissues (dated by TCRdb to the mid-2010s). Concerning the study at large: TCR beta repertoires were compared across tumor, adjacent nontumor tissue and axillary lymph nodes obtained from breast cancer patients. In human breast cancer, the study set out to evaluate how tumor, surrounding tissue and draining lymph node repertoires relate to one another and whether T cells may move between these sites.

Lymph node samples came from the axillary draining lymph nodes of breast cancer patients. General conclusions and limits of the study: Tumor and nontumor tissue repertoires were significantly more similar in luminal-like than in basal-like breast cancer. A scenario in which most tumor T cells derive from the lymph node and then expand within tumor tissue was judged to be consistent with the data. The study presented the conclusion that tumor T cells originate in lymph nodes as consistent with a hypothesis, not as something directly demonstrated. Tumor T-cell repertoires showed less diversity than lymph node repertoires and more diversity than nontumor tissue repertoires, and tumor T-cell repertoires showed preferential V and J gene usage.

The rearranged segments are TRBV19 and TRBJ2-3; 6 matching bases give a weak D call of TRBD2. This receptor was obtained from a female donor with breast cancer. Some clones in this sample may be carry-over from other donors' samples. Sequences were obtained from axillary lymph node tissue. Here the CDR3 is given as CASRGTSTDTQYF. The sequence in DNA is TGTGCCAGTAGAGGGACTAGCACAGATACGCAGTATTTT.